Listed below are T cell receptor beta chains from one sample, sequenced in a study of PD-L1 blockade in urothelial cancer. The table came from immunoSEQ multiplex PCR; TCRdb's copy has only in-frame clones and leaves some out. The sample consists of about 43,000 clones, 88% of them appearing once. Sequencing used PBMCs, obtained around atezolizumab (anti-PD-L1) treatment. The receptors come from an older woman with urothelial cancer. Each CDR3 is given with its conserved first and last residue. A D gene is named only where the DNA matches it firmly. Some rows mark clone size as missing; the rest say once, few, many or name a class of expanded clone.

v_gene	abundance	d_gene	j_gene	CDR3aa	CDR3nt
TRBV5-6	-	TRBD1	TRBJ2-7	CASSPRDRQAYEQYF	TGTGCCAGCAGCCCCCGGGACAGGCAAGCCTACGAGCAGTACTTC
TRBV2	-	-	TRBJ2-5	CASSEGRLETQYF	TGTGCCAGCAGTGAAGGAAGACTAGAGACCCAGTACTTC
TRBV9	-	-	TRBJ2-1	CASSVQGGSYNEQFF	TGTGCCAGCAGCGTACAGGGGGGCTCCTACAATGAGCAGTTCTTC
TRBV7-3	-	-	TRBJ2-2	CASSLTAGHAGELFF	TGTGCCAGCAGCTTAACGGCAGGTCACGCCGGGGAGCTGTTTTTT
TRBV25-1	-	-	TRBJ1-1	CASSESVRVTEAFF	TGTGCCAGCAGTGAATCAGTCCGGGTCACTGAAGCTTTCTTT
TRBV11-2	-	-	TRBJ2-1	CASSLDRVGEQFF	TGTGCCAGCAGCTTAGACAGGGTAGGTGAGCAGTTCTTC
TRBV9	-	TRBD1	TRBJ2-7	CASSVDTGAVYEQYF	TGTGCCAGCAGCGTAGATACAGGGGCGGTCTACGAGCAGTACTTC
TRBV5-1	few	TRBD1	TRBJ1-1	CASSLGTGVEAWGTEAFF	TGCGCCAGCAGCTTGGGGACAGGGGTAGAGGCGTGGGGCACTGAAGCTTTCTTT
TRBV6-5	-	-	TRBJ1-1	CASSYSMSNTEAFF	TGTGCCAGCAGTTACTCGATGAGTAACACTGAAGCTTTCTTT
TRBV10-3	-	-	TRBJ2-6	CAISDRGASGANVLTF	TGTGCCATCAGTGACAGGGGGGCCTCTGGGGCCAACGTCCTGACTTTC
TRBV10-1	few	TRBD1	TRBJ2-7	CASWTGGFDEQYF	TGCGCCAGCTGGACAGGGGGTTTTGACGAGCAGTACTTC
TRBV9	few	-	TRBJ2-3	CASSGQSSTDTQYF	TGTGCCAGCAGTGGACAGTCAAGCACAGATACGCAGTATTTT
TRBV28	-	TRBD1	TRBJ1-4	CASSPVGQATNEKLFF	TGTGCCAGCAGTCCGGTGGGACAGGCAACTAATGAAAAACTGTTTTTT
TRBV10-2	-	TRBD1	TRBJ1-5	CASDHLGGGQPQHF	TGCGCCAGCGACCACCTAGGGGGCGGTCAGCCCCAGCATTTT
TRBV14	-	-	TRBJ1-6	CASSGGVQLNSPLHF	TGTGCCAGCAGCGGGGGGGTGCAACTTAATTCACCCCTCCACTTT
TRBV10-3	few	-	TRBJ1-1	CAISRGQSNTEAFF	TGTGCCATCAGTAGGGGACAATCGAACACTGAAGCTTTCTTT
TRBV5-1	-	TRBD2	TRBJ2-1	CASSPRLAGGNEQFF	TGCGCCAGCAGCCCAAGACTAGCGGGCGGCAATGAGCAGTTCTTC
TRBV25-1	once	-	TRBJ2-5	CASTHNREETQYF	TGTGCCAGCACCCACAACAGGGAAGAGACCCAGTACTTC
TRBV4-1	-	TRBD1	TRBJ2-1	CASSQEGTGGKFVSYNEQFF	TGCGCCAGCAGCCAAGAGGGGACAGGGGGCAAATTCGTCTCCTACAATGAGCAGTTCTTC
TRBV5-4	-	TRBD1	TRBJ2-7	CASSSGTRTGGYEQYF	TGTGCCAGCAGCTCAGGTACAAGGACAGGGGGCTACGAGCAGTACTTC
TRBV7-2	-	TRBD1	TRBJ2-4	CASSENRDRAQYF	TGTGCCAGCAGCGAAAACCGGGACAGGGCACAATACTTC
TRBV7-2	few	-	TRBJ1-5	CASSPQNNQPQHF	TGTGCCAGCAGCCCGCAGAACAATCAGCCCCAGCATTTT
TRBV5-5	-	-	TRBJ2-5	CASSLSIHPGQETQYF	TGTGCCAGCAGCTTGTCTATTCACCCGGGCCAAGAGACCCAGTACTTC
TRBV19	-	-	TRBJ2-2	CATTGLANTGELFF	TGTGCCACCACAGGGCTTGCGAACACCGGGGAGCTGTTTTTT
TRBV27	-	-	TRBJ1-3	CASRTGGRGSGNTIYF	TGTGCCAGCAGAACGGGGGGCAGGGGATCTGGAAACACCATATATTTT
TRBV7-9	few	TRBD2	TRBJ2-1	CASTDPGLVSEQFF	TGTGCCAGCACCGACCCGGGACTAGTGAGTGAGCAGTTCTTC
TRBV5-8	once	-	TRBJ2-7	CASSKDYFSYEQYF	TGTGCCAGCAGCAAGGACTACTTCTCCTACGAGCAGTACTTC
TRBV11-2	few	TRBD1	TRBJ1-4	CASSSTGGYEKLFF	TGTGCCAGCAGTTCGACAGGGGGCTATGAAAAACTGTTTTTT
TRBV30	-	-	TRBJ1-4	CAWSQRTHATNEKLFF	TGTGCCTGGAGTCAACGGACACATGCAACTAATGAAAAACTGTTTTTT
TRBV10-3	once	-	TRBJ2-2	CAISGSSGTGELFF	TGTGCCATCAGTGGTTCTTCGGGCACCGGGGAGCTGTTTTTT
TRBV5-1	once	TRBD1	TRBJ2-1	CASSWGQGNNEQFF	TGCGCCAGCAGCTGGGGACAGGGGAACAATGAGCAGTTCTTC
TRBV7-6	once	TRBD2	TRBJ2-2	CASSLTSGGLNTGELFF	TGTGCCAGCAGCCTTACTAGCGGGGGGCTCAACACCGGGGAGCTGTTTTTT
TRBV19	-	TRBD2	TRBJ2-2	CASVSGSDGTGELFF	TGTGCCAGTGTCAGCGGGAGTGATGGCACCGGGGAGCTGTTTTTT
TRBV18	-	TRBD2	TRBJ2-1	CASSPRGVNNEQFF	TGTGCCAGCTCACCTCGGGGGGTTAACAATGAGCAGTTCTTC
TRBV21-1	-	-	TRBJ1-2	CASSKALWTHGYTF	TGTGCCAGCAGCAAAGCGCTTTGGACTCATGGCTACACCTTC
TRBV2	-	-	TRBJ2-5	CASSPLPPDLLVETQYF	TGTGCCAGCAGTCCTCTCCCACCGGACTTGTTAGTTGAGACCCAGTACTTC
TRBV18	-	-	TRBJ2-5	CASSPLWGQQETQYF	TGTGCCAGCTCACCACTCTGGGGGCAACAAGAGACCCAGTACTTC
TRBV5-6	-	TRBD1	TRBJ2-5	CASSPRTGAYQETQYF	TGTGCCAGCAGCCCGAGGACAGGAGCGTACCAAGAGACCCAGTACTTC
TRBV5-1	-	-	TRBJ2-1	CASSLASGFYNEQFF	TGCGCCAGCAGCTTGGCATCGGGATTTTACAATGAGCAGTTCTTC
TRBV9	-	-	TRBJ1-1	CASSVGAGALNTEAFF	TGTGCCAGCAGCGTAGGGGCAGGGGCATTGAACACTGAAGCTTTCTTT
TRBV29-1	-	-	TRBJ2-1	CSVEYGGFSSYNEQFF	TGCAGCGTTGAATATGGAGGATTCAGCTCCTACAATGAGCAGTTCTTC
TRBV11-2	-	TRBD2	TRBJ2-7	CASIPGTRSEQYF	TGTGCCAGCATCCCCGGGACTAGGTCCGAGCAGTACTTC
TRBV29-1	-	-	TRBJ2-3	CSVVQASTDTQYF	TGCAGCGTTGTACAGGCTAGCACAGATACGCAGTATTTT
TRBV19	-	-	TRBJ1-3	CASSYGRPVSGNTIYF	TGTGCCAGTAGTTACGGGAGGCCTGTCTCTGGAAACACCATATATTTT